These 4 T cell receptor beta chains came from one sample sequenced in a study of T-cell reconstitution after alpha-beta-depleted transplantation in children. During its preparation, the TCRbeta library received unique molecular identifiers. TCRdb reprocessed the PCR reads via MiXCR and lists one record per CDR3 protein. The sample contains about a million distinct CDR3 sequences, about 31% of which appear only once. The sequencing here drew on PBMCs, mostly from graft donor cells, taken 360 days after TCRalphabeta/CD19-depleted stem cell transplant. The receptors come from a boy under three years old who had a stem cell transplant for SCID, so the T cells may come from the graft donor.

This chain connects TRBV18 to TRBJ2-2; D gene ambiguous. Germline V lookup: CDR1 KGHSH, CDR2 LQKENI. The CDR3 covers 15 residues. With 3 bases removed from V and 0 bases from J, the gap between germline ends came to 8 bases. The CDR3, as DNA: TGTGCCAGCTCACCTACTATCGCGAACACCGGGGAGCTGTTTTTT. Translation gives CASSPTIANTGELFF.

The chain combines TRBV7-2 with TRBJ1-3; D gene unclear. Per germline, CDR1 SGHTA and CDR2 FQGNSA. This CDR3 has 15 amino acids. Trimming stripped 4 bases from V and 3 bases from J, with 13 bases between. The CDR3 DNA follows: TGTGCCAGCAGCTCACGGGGTATAGGTGGAAACACCATATATTTT. Translation gives CASSSRGIGGNTIYF.

In its sample, this clonotype was seen a few times. V gene TRBV12-3 or TRBV12-4 combines with J gene TRBJ1-1; no reliable D call. With 6 bases removed from V and 4 bases from J, the gap between germline ends came to 15 bases. This CDR3 spans 14 amino acids. The CDR3 sequence is CASRNMKGGTEAFF. CDR3 coding DNA: TGTGCCAGCAGAAATATGAAAGGCGGCACTGAAGCTTTCTTT.

This clonotype was seen many times. The chain couples TRBV12-3 or TRBV12-4 to TRBJ2-6; D is unresolved. Trimming left V 7 bases short and J 1 base short, with 8 bases between. The CDR3 is 14 residues long. CDR3 protein: CASTKGSGANVLTF. CDR3 in DNA: TGTGCCAGCACCAAGGGATCTGGGGCCAACGTCCTGACTTTC.